Sequencing of this T cell receptor beta chain was carried out in a study of shared clonotypes between healthy human individuals. Regarding the study as a whole: Across several donors, naive CD4 shared roughly 5.2%, naive CD8 more than 3%, memory CD4 about 2.5%, memory CD8 over 0.3%.

Libraries were prepared by immunoSEQ multiplex PCR; TCRdb keeps only in-frame clonotypes and omits some of them. The table has about 800,000 clones, roughly 96% seen once. As concerns this clone: Its antigen remains unknown.

V lost 5 bases to trimming and J lost 10 bases; unmatched junction nucleotides: 11. There are 16 residues in the CDR3. Germline values: CDR1 SNHLY, CDR2 FYNNEI. Positively selected for CCR7, the CD45RO-negative cells used as naive CD8 cells excluded terminally differentiated effector memory CD45RA+ cells. V is TRBV2 and J is TRBJ2-1; TRBD2 aligns across 13 bases. The TCR originated in a man aged 25-45 years in good health. The specimen sequenced was naive CD8+ T cells sorted from blood. CDR3 amino acids: CASSWTSGRGSWEQFF. In nucleotides, the CDR3 is TGTGCCAGCAGTTGGACTAGCGGGAGAGGGTCTTGGGAGCAGTTCTTC.